This T cell receptor beta chain is from a study of blood T cell repertoires in COVID-19. Study summary: Some COVID-19 samples were acute and others convalescent; all came from the United States, Italy and Spain. T cells, B-cell-depleted T cells, or PBMCs provided the cDNA or gDNA that served as material.

Methods used by the authors: Amplification of reference gene primers was used by the study to estimate nucleated cell counts. Method: immunoSEQ multiplex PCR; TCRdb's copy keeps in-frame clones and lacks some. V and J calls plus clone size are reproduced from that table; the DNA served to infer D and trimming. The table shows about 140,000 clones, with around 80% occurring only once. The germline V gene has CDR1 PRHDT and CDR2 FYEKMQ (reference sequence). Trimming removed 5 bases at V and 0 bases at J, with 9 bases between. This CDR3 contains 14 residues. The genes are TRBV13 and TRBJ2-3, with D maybe TRBD2 (5 bases). Sequencing was done on a sample of peripheral blood. The clonotype comes from a man in his 70s who had recovered from COVID-19. This CDR3 is CASSRTFSTDTQYF. CDR3 sequence (DNA): TGTGCCAGCAGCCGGACTTTTAGCACAGATACGCAGTATTTT.